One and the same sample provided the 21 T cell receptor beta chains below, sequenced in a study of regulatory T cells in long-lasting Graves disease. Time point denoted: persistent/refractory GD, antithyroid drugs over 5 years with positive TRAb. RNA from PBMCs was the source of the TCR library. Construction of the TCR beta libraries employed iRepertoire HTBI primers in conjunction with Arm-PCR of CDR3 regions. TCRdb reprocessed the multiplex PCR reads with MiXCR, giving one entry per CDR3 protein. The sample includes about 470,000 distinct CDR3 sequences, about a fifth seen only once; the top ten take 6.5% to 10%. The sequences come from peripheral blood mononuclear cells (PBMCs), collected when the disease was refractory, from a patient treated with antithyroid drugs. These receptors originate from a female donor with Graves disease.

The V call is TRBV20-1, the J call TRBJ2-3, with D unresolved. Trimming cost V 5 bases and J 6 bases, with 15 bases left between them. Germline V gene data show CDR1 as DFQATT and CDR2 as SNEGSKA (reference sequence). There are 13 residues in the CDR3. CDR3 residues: CSAPLLVADTQYF. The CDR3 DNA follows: TGCAGTGCTCCACTCCTTGTCGCGGATACGCAGTATTTT.

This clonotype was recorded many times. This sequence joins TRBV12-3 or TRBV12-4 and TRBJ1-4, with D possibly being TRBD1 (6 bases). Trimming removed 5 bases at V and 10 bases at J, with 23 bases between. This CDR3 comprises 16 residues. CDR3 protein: CASSRVDRWKGGKLFF. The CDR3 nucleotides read TGTGCCAGCAGTCGGGTCGACAGATGGAAGGGGGGAAAACTGTTTTTT.

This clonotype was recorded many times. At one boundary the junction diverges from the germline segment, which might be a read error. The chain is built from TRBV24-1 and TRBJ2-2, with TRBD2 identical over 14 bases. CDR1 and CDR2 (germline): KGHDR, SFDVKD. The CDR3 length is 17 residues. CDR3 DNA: TGTGCCACCGGTGAGCCGGGACTAGCGGGAGACACCGGGGAGCTGTTTTTT. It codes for CATGEPGLAGDTGELFF.

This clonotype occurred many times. The CDR3 region has the DNA TGTGCCAGTAAATCCGGGACATCCTACGAGCAGTACTTC. Protein sequence: CASKSGTSYEQYF. The V gene is TRBV28, the J gene TRBJ2-7; the D gene is possibly TRBD1 (6 bases). Germline CDR1 is MDHEN and CDR2 is SYDVKM. This CDR3 is 13 amino acids long. Trimming left V 9 bases short and J 1 base short, with 13 bases between.

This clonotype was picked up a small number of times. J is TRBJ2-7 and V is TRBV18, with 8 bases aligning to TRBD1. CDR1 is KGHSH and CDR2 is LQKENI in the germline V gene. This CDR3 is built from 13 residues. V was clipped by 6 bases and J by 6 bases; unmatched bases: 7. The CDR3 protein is CASSPAGGPEQYF. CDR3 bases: TGTGCCAGCTCCCCCGCAGGGGGCCCCGAGCAGTACTTC.

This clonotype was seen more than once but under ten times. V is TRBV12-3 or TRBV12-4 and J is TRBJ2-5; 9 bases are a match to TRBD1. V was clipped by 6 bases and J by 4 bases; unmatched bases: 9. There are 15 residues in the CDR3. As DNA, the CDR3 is TGTGCCAGCAGACCGCCGGCGACAGGGGGAGAGACCCAGTACTTC. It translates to CASRPPATGGETQYF.

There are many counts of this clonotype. CDR3 amino acids: CASSLKRATGELFF. The CDR3 DNA is TGTGCCAGCAGTTTGAAGAGGGCCACCGGGGAGCTGTTTTTT. The chain is built from TRBV12-3 or TRBV12-4 and TRBJ2-2; maybe TRBD2 (5 bases). The CDR3 sequence is 14 residues long. The V gene lost 3 bases and the J gene lost 4 bases, with 9 bases spanning the gap.

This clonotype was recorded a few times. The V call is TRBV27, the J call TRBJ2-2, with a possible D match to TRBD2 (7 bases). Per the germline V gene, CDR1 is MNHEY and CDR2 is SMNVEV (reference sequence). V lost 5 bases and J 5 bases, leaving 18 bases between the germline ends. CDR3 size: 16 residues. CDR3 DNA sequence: TGTGCCAGCAGTACTGGGGGGGCTTTGATGACCGGGGAGCTGTTTTTT. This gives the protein CASSTGGALMTGELFF.

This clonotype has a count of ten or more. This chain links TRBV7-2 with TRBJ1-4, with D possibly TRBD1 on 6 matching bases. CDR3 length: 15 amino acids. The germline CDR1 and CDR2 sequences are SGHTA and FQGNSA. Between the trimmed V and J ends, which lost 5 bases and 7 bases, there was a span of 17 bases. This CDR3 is CASSGVRGFGEKLFF. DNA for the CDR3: TGTGCCAGCAGCGGCGTGAGGGGGTTTGGTGAAAAACTGTTTTTT. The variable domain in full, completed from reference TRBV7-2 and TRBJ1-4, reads GAGVSQSPSNKVTEKGKDVELRCDPISGHTALYWYRQSLGQGLEFLIYFQGNSAPDKSGLPSDRFSAERTGGSVSTLTIQRTQQEDSAVYLCASSGVRGFGEKLFFGSGTQLSVL.

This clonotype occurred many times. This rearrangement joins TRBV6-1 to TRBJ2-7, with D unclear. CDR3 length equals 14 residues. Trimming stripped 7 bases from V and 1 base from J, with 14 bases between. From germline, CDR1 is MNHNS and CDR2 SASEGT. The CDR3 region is CASKRAGESYEQYF. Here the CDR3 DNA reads TGTGCCAGCAAAAGGGCAGGTGAATCCTACGAGCAGTACTTC.

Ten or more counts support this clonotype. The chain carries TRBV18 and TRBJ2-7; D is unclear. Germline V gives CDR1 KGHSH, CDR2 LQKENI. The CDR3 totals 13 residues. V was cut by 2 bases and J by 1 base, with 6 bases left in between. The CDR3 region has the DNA TGTGCCAGCTCACCAGACGGATCCTACGAGCAGTACTTC. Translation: CASSPDGSYEQYF. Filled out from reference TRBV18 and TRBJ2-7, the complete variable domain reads NAGVMQNPRHLVRRRGQEARLRCSPMKGHSHVYWYRQLPEEGLKFMVYLQKENIIDESGMPKERFSAEFPKEGPSILRIQQVVRGDSAAYFCASSPDGSYEQYFGPGTRLTVT.

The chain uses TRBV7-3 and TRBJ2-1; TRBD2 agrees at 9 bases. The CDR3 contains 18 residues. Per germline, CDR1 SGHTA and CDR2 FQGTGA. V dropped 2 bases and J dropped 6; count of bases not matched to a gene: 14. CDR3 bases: TGTGCCAGCAGCTTAGTTTTTAGCGGGAGTGGGTTAGGCAATGAGCAGTTCTTC. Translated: CASSLVFSGSGLGNEQFF.

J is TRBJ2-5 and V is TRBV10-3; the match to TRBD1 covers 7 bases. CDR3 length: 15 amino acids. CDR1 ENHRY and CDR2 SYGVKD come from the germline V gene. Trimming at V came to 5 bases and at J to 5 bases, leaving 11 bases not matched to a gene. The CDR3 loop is CAISQSPGGRETQYF. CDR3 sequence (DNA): TGTGCCATCAGTCAAAGCCCAGGGGGAAGGGAGACCCAGTACTTC.

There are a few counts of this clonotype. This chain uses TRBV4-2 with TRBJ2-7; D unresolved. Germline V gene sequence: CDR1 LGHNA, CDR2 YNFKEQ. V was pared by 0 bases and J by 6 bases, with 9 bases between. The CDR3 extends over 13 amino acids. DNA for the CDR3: TGTGCCAGCAGCCAAGACGCCTGGGGCGAGCAGTACTTC. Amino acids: CASSQDAWGEQYF.

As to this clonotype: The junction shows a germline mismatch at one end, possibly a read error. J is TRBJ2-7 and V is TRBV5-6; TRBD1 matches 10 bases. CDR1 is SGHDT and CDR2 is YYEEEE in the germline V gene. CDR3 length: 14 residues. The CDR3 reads CASSRTGGPYEQYF. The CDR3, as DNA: TGCGCCAGCAGCAGGACAGGGGGACCCTACGAGCAGTACTTC.

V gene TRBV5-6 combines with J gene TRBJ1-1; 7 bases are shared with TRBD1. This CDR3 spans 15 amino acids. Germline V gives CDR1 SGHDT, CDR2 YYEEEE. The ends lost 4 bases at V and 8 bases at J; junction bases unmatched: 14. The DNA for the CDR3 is TGTGCCAGCAGCCCCACAGGGGCCGGTGTGGTAGAAGCTTTCTTT. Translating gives CASSPTGAGVVEAFF.

In DNA, the CDR3 is TGCGCCAGCAGCCAAGTCGGGACAGACTACGAGCAGTACTTC. Protein sequence: CASSQVGTDYEQYF. The J gene is TRBJ2-7, the V gene TRBV4-1; 7 nucleotides agree with TRBD1. The germline CDR1 and CDR2 sequences are MGHRA and YSYEKL. The trim removed 1 base at V and 3 bases at J, leaving 3 bases unmatched. CDR3 length: 14 residues.

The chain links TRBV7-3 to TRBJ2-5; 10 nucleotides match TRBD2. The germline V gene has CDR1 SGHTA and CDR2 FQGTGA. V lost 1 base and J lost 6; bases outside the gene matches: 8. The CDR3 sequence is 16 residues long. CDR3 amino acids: CASSLSSGRLWQTQYF. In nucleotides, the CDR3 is TGTGCCAGCAGCTTAAGTAGCGGGAGGCTGTGGCAGACCCAGTACTTC.

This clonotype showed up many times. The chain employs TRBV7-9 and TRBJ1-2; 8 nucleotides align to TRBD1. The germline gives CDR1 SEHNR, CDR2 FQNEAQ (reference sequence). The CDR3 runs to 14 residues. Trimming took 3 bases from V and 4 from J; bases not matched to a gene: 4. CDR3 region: CASSFSQGAYGYTF. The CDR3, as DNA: TGTGCCAGCAGCTTCTCCCAGGGGGCCTATGGCTACACCTTC.

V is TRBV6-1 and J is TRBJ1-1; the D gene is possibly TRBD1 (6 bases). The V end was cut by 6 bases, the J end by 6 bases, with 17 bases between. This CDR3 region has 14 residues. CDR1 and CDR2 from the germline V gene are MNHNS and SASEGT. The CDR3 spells CASRDTSGAPEAFF. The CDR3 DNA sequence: TGTGCCAGCAGAGACACGTCGGGGGCCCCTGAAGCTTTCTTT.

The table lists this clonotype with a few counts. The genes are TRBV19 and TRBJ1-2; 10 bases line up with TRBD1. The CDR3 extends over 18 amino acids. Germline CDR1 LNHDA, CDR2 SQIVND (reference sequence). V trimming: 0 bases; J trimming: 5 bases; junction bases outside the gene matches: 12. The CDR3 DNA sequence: TGTGCCAGTAGTATAGATTTGACAGGGGGCCACCGGGAGTATGGCTACACCTTC. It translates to CASSIDLTGGHREYGYTF.